The source of this TCR beta chain is a study of T cell changes during pregnancy in multiple sclerosis. The junction had 7 bases not matched to a gene; V was cut back by 2 bases and J by 7 bases. CDR1 is SGHDT, CDR2 YYEEEE, per germline. This CDR3 is built from 16 residues. Sequenced by immunoSEQ multiplex PCR; TCRdb stores in-frame clones only, minus some. This repertoire shows tens of thousands of clones, 94% found once; its top ten account for 0.95% to 1%. J is TRBJ2-4 and V is TRBV5-6, with 12 bases aligning to TRBD1. Sequencing was performed on peripheral blood, taken in the second trimester of pregnancy. This receptor was obtained from a female donor in good health, enrolled as a control in a pregnancy study. The CDR3 nucleotides read TGTGCCAGCAGCTTTGTGGGGACAGGGGGCAGGAACATTCAGTACTTC. This gives the protein CASSFVGTGGRNIQYF.